This T cell receptor (beta chain) is from a study of T cells in Graves' hyperthyroidism and ophthalmopathy. Trimming left V 5 bases short and J 7 bases short, with 24 bases between. The CDR3 runs to 18 residues. From germline, CDR1 is SEHNR and CDR2 FQNEAQ (reference sequence). Amplification targeted TCR beta CDR3 regions from RNA transcripts. HTBI primers drove first-round RT-PCR of the TCR CDR3. TCRdb re-analysed the multiplex PCR reads in MiXCR, keeping a single row per CDR3 protein. The table has approximately 510,000 distinct CDR3 sequences, 35% to 50% seen once; the top ten hold about two fifths. General study results and limits: In the blood, most expanded thyroid clonotypes above 0.001 appeared as well.

Remarks on this clonotype: The antigen remains undetermined.

Sequenced: peripheral blood or thyroid tissue (not recorded which). This TCR came from an adult woman with Graves' disease, either hyperthyroidism or ophthalmopathy (not recorded which). The V gene is TRBV7-9, the J gene TRBJ1-6; no reliable D call. This CDR3 is CASSPGIQGTGENSPLHF. CDR3 sequence (DNA): TGTGCCAGCAGCCCGGGGATTCAAGGCACCGGGGAGAATTCACCCCTCCACTTT.